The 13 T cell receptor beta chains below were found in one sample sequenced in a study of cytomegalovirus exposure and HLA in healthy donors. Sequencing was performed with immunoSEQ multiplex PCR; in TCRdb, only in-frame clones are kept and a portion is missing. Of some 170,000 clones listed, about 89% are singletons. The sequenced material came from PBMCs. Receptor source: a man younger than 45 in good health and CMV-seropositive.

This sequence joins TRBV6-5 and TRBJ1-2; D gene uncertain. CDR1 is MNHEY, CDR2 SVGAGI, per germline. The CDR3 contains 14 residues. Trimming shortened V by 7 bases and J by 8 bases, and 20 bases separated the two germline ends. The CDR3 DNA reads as TGTGCCAGCAAATTAGGATCCACGGGATTAGGCTACACCTTC. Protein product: CASKLGSTGLGYTF.

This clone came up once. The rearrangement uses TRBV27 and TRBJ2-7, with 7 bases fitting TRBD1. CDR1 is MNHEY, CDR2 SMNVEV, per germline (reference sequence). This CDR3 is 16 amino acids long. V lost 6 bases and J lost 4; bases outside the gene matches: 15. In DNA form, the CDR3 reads TGTGCCAGCAGGGCCAAACCGGGACAGACAAATTACGAGCAGTACTTC. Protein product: CASRAKPGQTNYEQYF.

The CDR3 nucleotides are TGCGCCAGCAGCTTGCAGGGCCCAGATACGCAGTATTTT. Translated, it gives CASSLQGPDTQYF. J is TRBJ2-3 and V is TRBV5-1, with D perhaps matching TRBD1 (5 bases). The CDR3 length is 13 residues. CDR1 and CDR2 from the germline V gene are SGHRS and YFSETQ. Trimming cost V 1 base and J 4 bases, with 7 bases left between them.

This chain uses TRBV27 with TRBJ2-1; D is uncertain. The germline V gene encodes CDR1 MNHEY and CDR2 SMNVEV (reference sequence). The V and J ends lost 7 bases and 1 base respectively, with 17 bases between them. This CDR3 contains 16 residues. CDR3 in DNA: TGTGCCAGCAAATATCGTCCGTTCGATTCCTACAATGAGCAGTTCTTC. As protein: CASKYRPFDSYNEQFF.

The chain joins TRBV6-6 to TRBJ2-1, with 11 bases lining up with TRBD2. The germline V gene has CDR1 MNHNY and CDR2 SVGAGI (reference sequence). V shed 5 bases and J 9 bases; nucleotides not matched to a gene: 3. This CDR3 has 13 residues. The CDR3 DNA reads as TGTGCCAGCAGTAAACTAGCGGGGGCTGAGCAGTTCTTC. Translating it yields CASSKLAGAEQFF.

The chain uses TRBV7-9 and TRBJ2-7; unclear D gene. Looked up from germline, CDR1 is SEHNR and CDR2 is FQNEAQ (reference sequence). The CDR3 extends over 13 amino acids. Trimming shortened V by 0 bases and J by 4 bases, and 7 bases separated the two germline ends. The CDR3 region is CASSLASRYEQYF. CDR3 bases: TGTGCCAGCAGCTTAGCGAGTAGGTACGAGCAGTACTTC.

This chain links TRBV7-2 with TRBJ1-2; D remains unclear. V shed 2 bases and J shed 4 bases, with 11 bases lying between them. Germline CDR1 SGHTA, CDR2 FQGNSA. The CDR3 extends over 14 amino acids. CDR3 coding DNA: TGTGCCAGCAGCTTAAGTTTTGGCGCCTATGGCTACACCTTC. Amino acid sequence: CASSLSFGAYGYTF.

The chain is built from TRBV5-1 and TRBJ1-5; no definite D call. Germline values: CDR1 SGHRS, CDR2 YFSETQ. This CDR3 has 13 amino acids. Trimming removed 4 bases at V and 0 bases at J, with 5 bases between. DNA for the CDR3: TGCGCCAGCAGCATCGATAGCAATCAGCCCCAGCATTTT. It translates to CASSIDSNQPQHF.

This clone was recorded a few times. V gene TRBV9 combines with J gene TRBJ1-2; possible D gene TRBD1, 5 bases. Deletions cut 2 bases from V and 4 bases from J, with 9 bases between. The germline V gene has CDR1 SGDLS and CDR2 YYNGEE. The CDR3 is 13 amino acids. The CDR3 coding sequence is TGTGCCAGCAGCGTCGGGACTGCCTATGGCTACACCTTC. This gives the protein CASSVGTAYGYTF. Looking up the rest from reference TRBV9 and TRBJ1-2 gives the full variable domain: DSGVTQTPKHLITATGQRVTLRCSPRSGDLSVYWYQQSLDQGLQFLIQYYNGEERAKGNILERFSAQQFPDLHSELNLSSLELGDSALYFCASSVGTAYGYTFGSGTRLTVV.

The chain's CDR3 is CASSEGAPGPYEQYF. CDR3 sequence (DNA): TGTGCCAGCAGTGAAGGTGCCCCTGGGCCCTACGAGCAGTACTTC. This chain uses TRBV2 with TRBJ2-7; unclear D gene. Germline CDR1 SNHLY, CDR2 FYNNEI. The V and J ends lost 1 base and 2 bases respectively, with 12 bases between them. This CDR3 has 15 residues.

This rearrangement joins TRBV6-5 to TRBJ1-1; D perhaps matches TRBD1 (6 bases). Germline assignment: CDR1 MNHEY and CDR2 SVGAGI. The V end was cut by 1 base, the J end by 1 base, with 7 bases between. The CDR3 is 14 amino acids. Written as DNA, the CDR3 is TGTGCCAGCAGTTACTACAGGGAGAACACTGAAGCTTTCTTT. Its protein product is CASSYYRENTEAFF.

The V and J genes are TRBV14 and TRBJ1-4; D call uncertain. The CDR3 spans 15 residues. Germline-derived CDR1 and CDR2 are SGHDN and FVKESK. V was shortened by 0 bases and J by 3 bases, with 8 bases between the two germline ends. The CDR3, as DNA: TGTGCCAGCAGCCAAGATCTGGGGTCTAATGAAAAACTGTTTTTT. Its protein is CASSQDLGSNEKLFF. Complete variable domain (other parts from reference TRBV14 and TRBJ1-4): EAGVTQFPSHSVIEKGQTVTLRCDPISGHDNLYWYRRVMGKEIKFLLHFVKESKQDESGMPNNRFLAERTGGTYSTLKVQPAELEDSGVYFCASSQDLGSNEKLFFGSGTQLSVL.

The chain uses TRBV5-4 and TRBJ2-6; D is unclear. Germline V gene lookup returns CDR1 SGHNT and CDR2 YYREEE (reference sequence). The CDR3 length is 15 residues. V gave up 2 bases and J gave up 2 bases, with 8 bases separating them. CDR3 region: CASSFANAGANVLTF. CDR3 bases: TGTGCCAGCAGCTTCGCAAACGCTGGGGCCAACGTCCTGACTTTC. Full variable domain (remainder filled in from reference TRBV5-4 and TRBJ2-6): ETGVTQSPTHLIKTRGQQVTLRCSSQSGHNTVSWYQQALGQGPQFIFQYYREEENGRGNFPPRFSGLQFPNYSSELNVNALELDDSALYLCASSFANAGANVLTFGAGSRLTVL.